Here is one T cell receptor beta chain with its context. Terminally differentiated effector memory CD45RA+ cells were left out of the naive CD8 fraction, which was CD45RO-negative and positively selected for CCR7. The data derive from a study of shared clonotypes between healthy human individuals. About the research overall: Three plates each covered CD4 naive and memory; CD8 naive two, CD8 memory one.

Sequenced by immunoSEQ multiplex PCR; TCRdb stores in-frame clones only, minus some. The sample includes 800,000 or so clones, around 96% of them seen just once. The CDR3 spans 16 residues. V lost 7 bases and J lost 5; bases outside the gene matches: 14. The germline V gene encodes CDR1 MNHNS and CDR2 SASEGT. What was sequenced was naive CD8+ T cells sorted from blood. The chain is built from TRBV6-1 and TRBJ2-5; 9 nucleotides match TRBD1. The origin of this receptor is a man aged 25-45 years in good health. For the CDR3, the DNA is TGTGCCAGCATTGAGGTTCTCGGACAGGGGCGGGAGACCCAGTACTTC. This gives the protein CASIEVLGQGRETQYF.